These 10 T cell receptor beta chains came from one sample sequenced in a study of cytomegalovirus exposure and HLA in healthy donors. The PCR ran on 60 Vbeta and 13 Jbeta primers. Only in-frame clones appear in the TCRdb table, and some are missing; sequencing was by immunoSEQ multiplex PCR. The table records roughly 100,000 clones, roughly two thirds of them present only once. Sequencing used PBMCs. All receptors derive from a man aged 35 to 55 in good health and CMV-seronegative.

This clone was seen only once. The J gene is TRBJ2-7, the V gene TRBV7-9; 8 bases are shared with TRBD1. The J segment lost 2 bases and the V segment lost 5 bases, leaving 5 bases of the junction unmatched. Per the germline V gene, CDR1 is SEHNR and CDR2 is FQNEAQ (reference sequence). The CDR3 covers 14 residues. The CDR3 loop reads CASSPPTGAYEQYF. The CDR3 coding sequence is TGTGCCAGCAGCCCCCCGACAGGGGCCTACGAGCAGTACTTC.

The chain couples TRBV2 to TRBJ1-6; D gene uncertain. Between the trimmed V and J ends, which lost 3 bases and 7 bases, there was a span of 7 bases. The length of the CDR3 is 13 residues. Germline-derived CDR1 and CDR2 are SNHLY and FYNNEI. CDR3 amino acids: CASSDTGNSPLHF. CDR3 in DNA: TGTGCCAGCAGTGACACGGGAAATTCACCCCTCCACTTT.

DNA of the CDR3: TGTGCCAGCAGCTTCTCAGGGGTAGGCGAGCAGTACTTC. Translation gives CASSFSGVGEQYF. The rearrangement joins TRBV7-9 to TRBJ2-7; TRBD1 might be the D (6 bases). The CDR3 runs to 13 residues. The germline CDR1 and CDR2 sequences are SEHNR and FQNEAQ (reference sequence). V was pared by 3 bases and J by 6 bases, with 12 bases between.

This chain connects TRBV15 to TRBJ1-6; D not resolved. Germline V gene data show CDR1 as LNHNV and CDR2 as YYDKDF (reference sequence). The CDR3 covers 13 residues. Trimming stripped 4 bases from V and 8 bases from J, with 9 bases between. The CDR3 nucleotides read TGTGCCACCAGCAACAGTTTGGATTCACCCCTCCACTTT. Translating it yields CATSNSLDSPLHF.

The CDR3 sequence is CASSGEGGLQETQYF. The DNA of the CDR3 is TGCGCCAGCAGCGGGGAGGGAGGGCTCCAAGAGACCCAGTACTTC. This rearrangement joins TRBV5-1 to TRBJ2-5; TRBD2 aligns across 7 bases. The CDR3 contains 15 residues. With V trimmed by 4 bases and J by 1 base, 7 bases remained unmatched. The germline CDR1 and CDR2 sequences are SGHRS and YFSETQ.

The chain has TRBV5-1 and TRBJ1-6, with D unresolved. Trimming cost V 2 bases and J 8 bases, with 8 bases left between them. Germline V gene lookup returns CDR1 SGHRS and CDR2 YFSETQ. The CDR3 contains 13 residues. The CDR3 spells CASSLRSDSPLHF. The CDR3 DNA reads TGCGCCAGCAGCTTAAGATCAGATTCACCCCTCCACTTT.

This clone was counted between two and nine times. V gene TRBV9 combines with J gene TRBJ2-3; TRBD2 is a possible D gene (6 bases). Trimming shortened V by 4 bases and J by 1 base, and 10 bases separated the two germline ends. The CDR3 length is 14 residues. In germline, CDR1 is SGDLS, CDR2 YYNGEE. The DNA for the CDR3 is TGTGCCAGCAGCCCCTCGGGGGGCACAGATACGCAGTATTTT. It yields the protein CASSPSGGTDTQYF.

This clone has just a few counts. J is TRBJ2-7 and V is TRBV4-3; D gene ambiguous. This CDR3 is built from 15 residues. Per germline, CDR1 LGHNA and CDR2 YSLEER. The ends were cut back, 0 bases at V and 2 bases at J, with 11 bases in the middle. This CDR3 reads CASSQDAWSPYEQYF. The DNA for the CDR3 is TGCGCCAGCAGCCAAGACGCGTGGTCCCCCTACGAGCAGTACTTC.

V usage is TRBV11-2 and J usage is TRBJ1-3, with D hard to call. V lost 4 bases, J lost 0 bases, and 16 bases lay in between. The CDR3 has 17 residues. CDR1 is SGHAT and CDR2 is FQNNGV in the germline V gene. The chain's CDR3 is CASSSRPPQNSGNTIYF. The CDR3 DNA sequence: TGTGCCAGCAGCTCCAGACCTCCACAGAACTCTGGAAACACCATATATTTT.

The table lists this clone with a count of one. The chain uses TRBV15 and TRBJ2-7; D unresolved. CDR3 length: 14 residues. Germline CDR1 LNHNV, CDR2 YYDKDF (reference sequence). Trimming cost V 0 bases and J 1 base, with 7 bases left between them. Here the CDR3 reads CATSRDRYSYEQYF. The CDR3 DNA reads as TGTGCCACCAGCAGAGACAGGTATTCCTACGAGCAGTACTTC.